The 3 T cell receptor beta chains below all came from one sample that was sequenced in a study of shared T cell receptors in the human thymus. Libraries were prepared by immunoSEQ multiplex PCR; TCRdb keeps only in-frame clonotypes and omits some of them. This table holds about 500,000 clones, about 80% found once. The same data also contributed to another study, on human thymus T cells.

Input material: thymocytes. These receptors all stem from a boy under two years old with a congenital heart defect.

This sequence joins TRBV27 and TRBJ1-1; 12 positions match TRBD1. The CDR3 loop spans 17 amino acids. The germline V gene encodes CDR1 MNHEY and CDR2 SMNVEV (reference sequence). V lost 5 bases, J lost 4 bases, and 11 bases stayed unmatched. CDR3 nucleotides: TGTGCCAGCAGTGGAAGGGGACAGGGGGCCAATAGCACTGAAGCTTTCTTT. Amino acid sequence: CASSGRGQGANSTEAFF.

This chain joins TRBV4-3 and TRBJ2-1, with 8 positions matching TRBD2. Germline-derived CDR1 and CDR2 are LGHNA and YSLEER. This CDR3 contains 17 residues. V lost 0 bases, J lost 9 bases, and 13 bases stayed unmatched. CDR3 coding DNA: TGCGCCAGCAGCCAAGATCGGGTCGGGGGGGACTGGAGTGAGCAGTTCTTC. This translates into CASSQDRVGGDWSEQFF.

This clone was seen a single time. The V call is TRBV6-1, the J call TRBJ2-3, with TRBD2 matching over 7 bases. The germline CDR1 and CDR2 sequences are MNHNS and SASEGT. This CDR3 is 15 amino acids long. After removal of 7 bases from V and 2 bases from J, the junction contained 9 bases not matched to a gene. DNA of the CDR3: TGTGCCAGCACTGTGGGACTACGTAACACAGATACGCAGTATTTT. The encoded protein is CASTVGLRNTDTQYF.